This T cell receptor (beta chain) came from a study of radiotherapy plus CTLA-4 blockade in lung cancer. Chemo-refractory metastatic non-small-cell lung cancer patients underwent focal radiation alongside CTLA-4 blockade with ipilimumab. There are 14 residues in the CDR3. V was pared by 5 bases and J by 6 bases, with 16 bases between. The germline CDR1 and CDR2 sequences are SGHAT and FQNNGV. This clone was detected a few times. The table came from immunoSEQ multiplex PCR; TCRdb's copy has only in-frame clones and leaves some out. The profile shows some 45,000 clones, more than 70% of them singletons.

This sequence joins TRBV11-2 and TRBJ1-1; no firm D call. The receptor comes from a human donor with non-small cell lung cancer who had stable disease on radiotherapy plus ipilimumab. Sequences were derived from peripheral blood, sampled from a patient treated with radiotherapy plus ipilimumab. The CDR3 DNA follows: TGTGCCAGCAGCCCCCGCAGCTACCGTCCTGAAGCTTTCTTT. Translation: CASSPRSYRPEAFF. Supplemented by reference TRBV11-2 and TRBJ1-1, the full variable domain reads EAGVAQSPRYKIIEKRQSVAFWCNPISGHATLYWYQQILGQGPKLLIQFQNNGVVDDSQLPKDRFSAERLKGVDSTLKIQPAKLEDSAVYLCASSPRSYRPEAFFGQGTRLTVV.